This TCR beta chain was identified during a study of technical replicates of blood from several donors (dated by TCRdb to between 2016 and 2019). Only a few counts were recorded for this clone. Its binding antigen is unknown. Base qualities are not at hand, and no much larger clone is one base apart. Spanning cysteine to phenylalanine, the CDR3 consists of 15 amino acids. The retained sequence is limited to the CDR3, 45 bases, with the frame set at the first base. For CDR1 and CDR2, the germline V gene lists SGHVS and FQNEAQ. V and J are trimmed by 1 base and 4 bases, and the gene matches miss 0 bases of the junction. The receptor library was made with the immunoSEQ multiplex PCR assay. TCRdb retrieved this table from immuneACCESS and kept in-frame rearrangements only. Not all clones are present; in checked studies, unresolved V genes account for under half, and no reason is known for the remainder. For this sample there are approximately 80,000 clones; 89% appear just once. The ten most abundant clones make up 0.41% of the sample.

This TCR was sampled from a human donor in good health. The sample comprised T cells isolated from PBMCs. Recombination joined TRBV7-8 with TRBJ2-1, and 11 bases in between align with TRBD2. The CDR3 protein sequence reads: CASSLGLAGYNEQFF. The DNA sequence is TGTGCCAGCAGCTTAGGACTAGCGGGGTACAATGAGCAGTTCTTC.